Each of the 13 T cell receptor beta chains below was sequenced from the same sample in a study of blood T cell repertoires in COVID-19. TCRdb's copy holds only in-frame clones and misses some; the assay was immunoSEQ multiplex PCR. This sample carries about 74,000 clones, around nine tenths of them seen once, and the ten largest clones take 1.3% to 1.5%. The sequenced sample was peripheral blood. These receptors were taken from a man aged 50 to 60 with acute or convalescent COVID-19.

The rearrangement uses TRBV28 and TRBJ1-5, with a possible D match to TRBD1 (6 bases). V was shortened by 6 bases and J by 3 bases, with 12 bases between the two germline ends. CDR3 length: 14 residues. Germline V lookup: CDR1 MDHEN, CDR2 SYDVKM. CDR3: CASRRGQFNQPQHF. Written as DNA, the CDR3 is TGTGCCAGCAGAAGAGGACAGTTCAATCAGCCCCAGCATTTT.

J is TRBJ1-2 and V is TRBV6-4; 10 nucleotides match TRBD1. Per germline, CDR1 MRHNA and CDR2 SNTAGT. The CDR3 length is 14 residues. Germline trimming cut 6 bases from V and 4 bases from J; bases unmatched to any gene: 5. The CDR3 DNA follows: TGTGCCAGCAGACCCGGGACAGGGGCCTATGGCTACACCTTC. Translating gives CASRPGTGAYGYTF.

This clone was detected only once. The chain recombines TRBV19 with TRBJ2-7; D possibly corresponds to TRBD2 (6 bases). Trimming took off 5 bases at V and 1 base at J, with 12 bases between the two ends. The germline gives CDR1 LNHDA, CDR2 SQIVND (reference sequence). The CDR3 contains 14 residues. The CDR3 DNA sequence: TGTGCCAGTAGTGCGACTAGGGTTTCCTACGAGCAGTACTTC. Translating it yields CASSATRVSYEQYF.

V is TRBV20-1 and J is TRBJ1-5; D is unclear. Trimming pared 1 base from V and 9 bases from J, leaving 7 bases between. CDR3 length equals 11 residues. Germline V gene data show CDR1 as DFQATT and CDR2 as SNEGSKA (reference sequence). The CDR3 DNA reads as TGCAGTGCTAGAGGGTCCGGGCCCCAGCATTTT. Protein product: CSARGSGPQHF.

DNA for the CDR3: TGCGCCAGCAGCCAAGCCCCGGGACTGCATTACAATGAGCAGTTCTTC. Encoded protein: CASSQAPGLHYNEQFF. The chain joins TRBV4-1 to TRBJ2-1, with D possibly TRBD2 on 6 matching bases. Trimming pared 1 base from V and 4 bases from J, leaving 14 bases between. This CDR3 spans 16 amino acids. CDR1 and CDR2 from the germline V gene are MGHRA and YSYEKL.

This chain joins TRBV12-3 or TRBV12-4 and TRBJ1-6; D gene unclear. The CDR3 has 13 amino acids. The V gene lost 9 bases and the J gene lost 7 bases, with 13 bases spanning the gap. CDR3 nucleotides: TGTGCCAGTCACCTTGACGGGAATTCACCCCTCCACTTT. It codes for CASHLDGNSPLHF.

In the case of this clone: At the DNA level, this CDR3 is encoded by other sequences in the same sample as well. V gene TRBV3-1 (or the pseudogene TRBV3-2) combines with J gene TRBJ2-5; D is possibly TRBD2 (5 bases). Trimming removed 5 bases at V and 7 bases at J, with 5 bases between. This CDR3 comprises 10 residues. The germline V gene has CDR1 LGHDT and CDR2 YNNKEL (reference sequence). The CDR3 coding sequence is TGTGCCAGCAGCGCGGGGACCCAGTACTTC. It codes for CASSAGTQYF.

This clone was observed once. Other nucleotide sequences in the sample specify the same CDR3. The rearrangement uses TRBV6-5 and TRBJ2-2, with TRBD2 matching over 10 bases. After removal of 6 bases from V and 6 bases from J, the junction contained 7 bases not matched to a gene. Germline assignment: CDR1 MNHEY and CDR2 SVGAGI. The CDR3 length is 15 residues. CDR3 DNA sequence: TGTGCCAGCAGGGTAGCGGGGGGCCGTTCCGGGGAGCTGTTTTTT. Amino acids: CASRVAGGRSGELFF.

This chain links TRBV4-2 with TRBJ2-2; 9 nucleotides agree with TRBD1. Per the germline V gene, CDR1 is LGHNA and CDR2 is YNFKEQ. V dropped 3 bases and J dropped 2; count of bases not matched to a gene: 13. This CDR3 contains 19 residues. The CDR3: CASSHSRYQTGGNTGELFF. The CDR3 nucleotides are TGTGCCAGCAGCCACTCTCGCTACCAAACAGGGGGCAACACCGGGGAGCTGTTTTTT.

The rearrangement joins TRBV6-1 to TRBJ1-3, with 7 bases matching TRBD1. This CDR3 spans 19 amino acids. The V gene's germline CDR1 is MNHNS and CDR2 SASEGT. Losses at the gene ends were 6 bases for V and 0 bases for J; bases not matched to a gene: 17. CDR3 region: CASSEFLLGQRRSGNTIYF. The CDR3, as DNA: TGTGCCAGCAGCGAATTCCTACTGGGACAGCGACGCTCTGGAAACACCATATATTTT.

The V gene is TRBV28, the J gene TRBJ1-3; tentative D call: TRBD1 (5 bases). The CDR3 sequence is 15 residues long. CDR1 and CDR2 (germline): MDHEN, SYDVKM. The V end was cut by 7 bases, the J end by 6 bases, with 19 bases between. CDR3 in amino acids: CASTSAGTSLNTIYF. In DNA, the CDR3 is TGTGCCAGCACCTCCGCCGGGACTTCCCTAAACACCATATATTTT.

CDR3 region: CASSIQGGSSYEQYF. CDR3 coding DNA: TGTGCCAGCAGCATACAGGGTGGGAGCTCCTACGAGCAGTACTTC. The rearrangement joins TRBV11-2 to TRBJ2-7; possible D gene TRBD1, 6 bases. The germline V gene encodes CDR1 SGHAT and CDR2 FQNNGV. The CDR3 spans 15 residues. Trimming cost V 5 bases and J 0 bases, with 14 bases left between them.

A note on this clone: Within the sample, other DNA sequences also encode this same CDR3. This chain connects TRBV19 to TRBJ1-3, with D uncertain. Germline V gene sequence: CDR1 LNHDA, CDR2 SQIVND (reference sequence). The V and J ends lost 6 bases and 4 bases respectively, with 13 bases between them. There are 14 residues in the CDR3. The CDR3 region has the DNA TGTGCCAGTAGCCGGAGAGGGCTGGGAAACACCATATATTTT. Its protein product is CASSRRGLGNTIYF.